These 11 T cell receptor beta chains were sequenced from one sample in a study of CD8+ T cells in alopecia areata. Regarding treatment: oral pan-JAK inhibitor, 5-10 mg twice daily. As the sequencing template, cDNA was produced by extracting RNA and reverse transcribing it. Measured with immunoSEQ multiplex PCR; TCRdb has only the in-frame clones, and not every one. The sample has approximately 210,000 clones; approximately 70% are singletons. The sequencing here drew on CD4+ T cells sorted from blood, taken at week 44, from a patient treated with tofacitinib. The receptors were gathered from a human donor with alopecia areata.

The genes are TRBV5-1 and TRBJ1-1; unclear D gene. V lost 2 bases to trimming and J lost 1 base, with 6 bases between them. Germline V gives CDR1 SGHRS, CDR2 YFSETQ. This CDR3 has 13 amino acids. CDR3 loop: CASSFWENTEAFF. The CDR3 nucleotides are TGCGCCAGCAGCTTTTGGGAGAACACTGAAGCTTTCTTT.

To note about this clone: Other DNA sequences of this sample code for an identical CDR3. The chain employs TRBV30 and TRBJ1-2; no reliable D call. This CDR3 is 11 amino acids long. V was cut by 4 bases and J by 2 bases, with 5 bases left in between. Germline V gene sequence: CDR1 GTSNPN, CDR2 SVGIG (reference sequence). As DNA, the CDR3 is TGTGCCTGGAAGGTGAACTATGGCTACACCTTC. Residues: CAWKVNYGYTF.

This chain joins TRBV6-5 and TRBJ2-1, with 11 bases aligning to TRBD1. The CDR3 contains 15 residues. Germline V CDR1 and CDR2: MNHEY, SVGAGI. V shed 9 bases and J 2 bases; nucleotides not matched to a gene: 6. The CDR3 here is CASAGGQGAYNEQFF. DNA of the CDR3: TGTGCCAGTGCGGGGGGACAGGGGGCCTACAATGAGCAGTTCTTC.

J is TRBJ1-5 and V is TRBV27, with D possibly being TRBD1 (5 bases). Germline loops: CDR1 MNHEY, CDR2 SMNVEV (reference sequence). CDR3 size: 14 residues. The V end lost 6 bases, the J end lost 7 bases, and 16 bases lay between the germline ends. CDR3 DNA: TGTGCCAGCAGCCCCTTAGGGGTACTGCAGCCCCAGCATTTT. Translation: CASSPLGVLQPQHF.

The chain joins TRBV5-1 to TRBJ2-7; D possibly uses TRBD1 or TRBD2 (5 bases each). The length of the CDR3 is 15 residues. Germline-derived CDR1 and CDR2 are SGHRS and YFSETQ. The germline V and J ends were trimmed by 4 bases and 2 bases, with 16 bases remaining between them. The CDR3 reads CASSPEGQGPYEQYF. CDR3 in DNA: TGCGCCAGCAGCCCCGAGGGGCAGGGCCCCTACGAGCAGTACTTC.

V gene TRBV12-5 combines with J gene TRBJ2-1; no definite D call. CDR3 length equals 11 residues. CDR1 is LGHNT and CDR2 is FRNRAP in the germline V gene. The V gene lost 11 bases and the J gene lost 5 bases, with 10 bases spanning the gap. The CDR3 DNA sequence: TGTGCTGCCGGACGGAACAATGAGCAGTTCTTC. Protein: CAAGRNNEQFF.

V gene TRBV2 combines with J gene TRBJ1-1; D unresolved. Trimming removed 6 bases from V and 7 bases from J, with 12 bases in between. This CDR3 has 12 residues. CDR1 is SNHLY, CDR2 FYNNEI, per germline. For the CDR3, the DNA is TGTGCCAGCAGCCCCGTCGGGTTTGAAGCTTTCTTT. Its translation is CASSPVGFEAFF.

The genes are TRBV14 and TRBJ1-1, with D possibly matching TRBD1 (5 bases). CDR3 length: 14 residues. Germline V gene sequence: CDR1 SGHDN, CDR2 FVKESK. V dropped 4 bases and J dropped 4 bases, with 13 bases sitting between them. CDR3 nucleotide sequence: TGTGCCAGCAGCCGGGGGATTCTAGGCACTGAAGCTTTCTTT. The encoded protein is CASSRGILGTEAFF. The full variable domain, rest sourced from reference TRBV14 and TRBJ1-1, is EAGVTQFPSHSVIEKGQTVTLRCDPISGHDNLYWYRRVMGKEIKFLLHFVKESKQDESGMPNNRFLAERTGGTYSTLKVQPAELEDSGVYFCASSRGILGTEAFFGQGTRLTVV.

CDR3: CASSSEGASYNEQFF. CDR3 nucleotide sequence: TGTGCCAGTAGCTCAGAGGGGGCCTCCTACAATGAGCAGTTCTTC. This chain links TRBV19 with TRBJ2-1; 7 positions match TRBD1. V lost 6 bases and J lost 0; bases outside the gene matches: 5. This CDR3 region has 15 residues. The germline V gene has CDR1 LNHDA and CDR2 SQIVND (reference sequence).

This chain links TRBV4-3 with TRBJ2-4; D unresolved. V was pared by 4 bases and J by 1 base, with 17 bases between. The germline V gene encodes CDR1 LGHNA and CDR2 YSLEER. The CDR3 is 17 residues long. The CDR3 region has the DNA TGCGCCAGCAGCCCGGACGGACCGCTAGTGGCCAAAAACATTCAGTACTTC. The encoded protein is CASSPDGPLVAKNIQYF.

There are a few counts of this clone. The rearrangement uses TRBV5-1 and TRBJ1-4; D is undetermined. Per germline, CDR1 SGHRS and CDR2 YFSETQ. This CDR3 spans 14 amino acids. V was clipped by 0 bases and J by 2 bases, with 5 bases between them. The CDR3 region has the DNA TGCGCCAGCAGCTTGGAGAGCACTAATGAAAAACTGTTTTTT. Its protein is CASSLESTNEKLFF.